Presented here are 19 T cell receptor beta chains from one specimen sequenced in a study of control samples from healthy donors and cancer patients. Profiling relied on immunoSEQ multiplex PCR, and the TCRdb table lists in-frame clones only, not all of them. Of more than 95,000 clones in the sample, about four fifths were seen once. Input material: blood. Source of these receptors: a woman in her forties or fifties in good health.

The chain employs TRBV25-1 and TRBJ2-7; D remains unclear. Germline CDR1 is MGHDK and CDR2 is SYGVNS. V shed 2 bases and J shed 5 bases, with 10 bases lying between them. The CDR3 consists of 13 residues. CDR3 DNA sequence: TGTGCCAGCAGTGAAGGGCCCTTCGACGAGCAGTACTTC. It yields the protein CASSEGPFDEQYF.

V usage is TRBV24-1 and J usage is TRBJ2-5; TRBD1 agrees at 9 bases. Unmatched junction bases numbered 15, after V lost 10 bases and J lost 4 bases. From germline, CDR1 is KGHDR and CDR2 SFDVKD. The CDR3 is made up of 16 amino acids. The CDR3 protein is CATSPGQGNLGETQYF. The CDR3 nucleotides are TGTGCCACGTCTCCGGGACAGGGAAATTTAGGAGAGACCCAGTACTTC.

This clone was seen only once. The chain couples TRBV5-1 to TRBJ2-1; D remains ambiguous. Germline assignment: CDR1 SGHRS and CDR2 YFSETQ. The V gene lost 0 bases and the J gene lost 6 bases, with 13 bases spanning the gap. The CDR3 length is 15 residues. The CDR3 here is CASSLVYNSGNEQFF. The CDR3 nucleotides are TGCGCCAGCAGCTTGGTTTATAACTCTGGCAATGAGCAGTTCTTC.

Remarks on this clone: The same CDR3 can be traced to other DNA sequences in this sample. The chain uses TRBV6-6 and TRBJ1-1; tentatively, D is TRBD1 (5 bases). The CDR3 totals 12 residues. Germline loops: CDR1 MNHNY, CDR2 SVGAGI (reference sequence). V lost 2 bases, J lost 7 bases, and 8 bases lay in between. The CDR3 nucleotides are TGTGCCAGCAGTTACGGGGGAAGTGAAGCTTTCTTT. Translating gives CASSYGGSEAFF.

This chain links TRBV6-5 with TRBJ2-1, with D possibly called TRBD1 or TRBD2 (5 bases each). Germline lookup yields CDR1 MNHEY and CDR2 SVGAGI. The ends were cut back, 4 bases at V and 7 bases at J, with 8 bases in the middle. This CDR3 is built from 12 residues. CDR3 protein: CASSWDGNEQFF. CDR3 sequence (DNA): TGTGCCAGCAGTTGGGACGGGAATGAGCAGTTCTTC.

V gene TRBV27 combines with J gene TRBJ1-2; possible D gene TRBD1, 5 bases. V dropped 2 bases and J dropped 0 bases, with 10 bases sitting between them. Germline CDR1 reads MNHEY; CDR2 reads SMNVEV (reference sequence). CDR3 length: 15 residues. CDR3 region: CASSLQGGANYGYTF. Here the CDR3 DNA reads TGTGCCAGCAGTTTACAGGGCGGTGCTAACTATGGCTACACCTTC.

This clone came up once. CDR3 bases: TGTGCCAGCAACAATAGGGGGGCGCGGTACTTC. It specifies CASNNRGARYF. V usage is TRBV28 and J usage is TRBJ2-7, with D perhaps TRBD1 or TRBD2 (6 bases each). Trimming pared 7 bases from V and 12 bases from J, leaving 16 bases between. The CDR3 contains 11 residues. CDR1 is MDHEN, CDR2 SYDVKM, per germline.

The V gene is TRBV24-1, the J gene TRBJ2-3; 10 nucleotides align to TRBD1. J was trimmed by 5 bases and V by 9 bases; bases with no gene match: 7. Germline values: CDR1 KGHDR, CDR2 SFDVKD. This CDR3 spans 14 amino acids. The CDR3, as DNA: TGTGCCACCTCCGGGACAGGGGTTCAAGATACGCAGTATTTT. Encoded protein: CATSGTGVQDTQYF.

This clone has a handful of counts. The gene calls are TRBV18 and TRBJ1-2, with 10 nucleotides matching TRBD1. The V gene end was trimmed by 4 bases and the J gene end by 2 bases; junction bases not matched to a gene: 1. Germline CDR1 KGHSH, CDR2 LQKENI. The CDR3 loop spans 14 amino acids. CDR3 nucleotide sequence: TGTGCCAGCTCACGGGACAGGGGAAACTATGGCTACACCTTC. It translates to CASSRDRGNYGYTF. Drawing the rest from reference TRBV18 and TRBJ1-2, the complete variable domain is NAGVMQNPRHLVRRRGQEARLRCSPMKGHSHVYWYRQLPEEGLKFMVYLQKENIIDESGMPKERFSAEFPKEGPSILRIQQVVRGDSAAYFCASSRDRGNYGYTFGSGTRLTVV.

This chain joins TRBV9 and TRBJ2-2; D remains ambiguous. This CDR3 spans 15 amino acids. Germline V CDR1 and CDR2: SGDLS, YYNGEE. V was clipped by 2 bases and J by 2 bases, with 10 bases between them. CDR3 in amino acids: CASSVGRINTGELFF. The CDR3, as DNA: TGTGCCAGCAGCGTTGGGCGGATAAACACCGGGGAGCTGTTTTTT.

V and J are TRBV7-3 and TRBJ2-1; D ambiguous. Germline V gene sequence: CDR1 SGHTA, CDR2 FQGTGA. CDR3 length: 14 residues. V was clipped by 1 base and J by 2 bases, with 6 bases between them. Here the CDR3 reads CASSLNFPYNEQFF. The CDR3 DNA reads TGTGCCAGCAGCTTAAATTTCCCCTACAATGAGCAGTTCTTC.

This sequence joins TRBV7-9 and TRBJ1-1; D remains unclear. This CDR3 spans 14 amino acids. With 6 bases removed from V and 0 bases from J, the gap between germline ends came to 11 bases. The germline gives CDR1 SEHNR, CDR2 FQNEAQ (reference sequence). CDR3 sequence (DNA): TGTGCCAGCAGGCCAGTCGAGATGAACACTGAAGCTTTCTTT. It encodes CASRPVEMNTEAFF. The full variable domain, its missing parts supplied by reference TRBV7-9 and TRBJ1-1, is DTGVSQNPRHKITKRGQNVTFRCDPISEHNRLYWYRQTLGQGPEFLTYFQNEAQLEKSRLLSDRFSAERPKGSFSTLEIQRTEQGDSAMYLCASRPVEMNTEAFFGQGTRLTVV.

The chain is built from TRBV29-1 and TRBJ2-7; 8 nucleotides line up with TRBD1. From germline, CDR1 is SQVTM and CDR2 ANQGSEA. V lost 5 bases to trimming and J lost 0 bases; unmatched junction nucleotides: 6. This CDR3 comprises 14 residues. The CDR3 spells CSVQPTGASYEQYF. The CDR3 region has the DNA TGCAGCGTTCAACCGACAGGGGCCTCCTACGAGCAGTACTTC.

The chain couples TRBV5-4 to TRBJ2-7; tentatively, D is TRBD2 (5 bases). The CDR3 spans 17 residues. Between the trimmed V and J ends, which lost 0 bases and 0 bases, there was a span of 16 bases. Germline lookup yields CDR1 SGHNT and CDR2 YYREEE (reference sequence). CDR3 region: CASSLGGILRASYEQYF. The CDR3 nucleotides read TGTGCCAGCAGCTTGGGAGGGATACTTAGAGCCTCCTACGAGCAGTACTTC.

Comment on this clone: The sample holds other DNA sequences that translate to the same CDR3. The chain recombines TRBV5-1 with TRBJ2-1, with no clear D. Germline V lookup: CDR1 SGHRS, CDR2 YFSETQ. Deletions cut 0 bases from V and 4 bases from J, with 8 bases between. This CDR3 spans 14 amino acids. CDR3 residues: CASSLGQIYNEQFF. CDR3 DNA: TGCGCCAGCAGCTTGGGGCAGATTTACAATGAGCAGTTCTTC.

V gene TRBV7-2 combines with J gene TRBJ1-1; possible D gene TRBD1, 5 bases. Trimming removed 8 bases from V and 4 bases from J, with 20 bases in between. Germline CDR1 is SGHTA and CDR2 is FQGNSA. This CDR3 has 15 amino acids. CDR3 in DNA: TGTGCCAGCGGAGAAAACGGGGCTCGCGGCACTGAAGCTTTCTTT. Residues: CASGENGARGTEAFF.

V usage is TRBV9 and J usage is TRBJ2-3; 10 bases line up with TRBD2. The CDR3 is 15 residues long. CDR1 is SGDLS, CDR2 YYNGEE, per germline. V was clipped by 6 bases and J by 2 bases; unmatched bases: 6. CDR3 DNA: TGTGCCAGCACCGAAGGACTAGCGGACACAGATACGCAGTATTTT. Translation: CASTEGLADTDTQYF. Supplemented by reference TRBV9 and TRBJ2-3, the full variable domain reads DSGVTQTPKHLITATGQRVTLRCSPRSGDLSVYWYQQSLDQGLQFLIQYYNGEERAKGNILERFSAQQFPDLHSELNLSSLELGDSALYFCASTEGLADTDTQYFGPGTRLTVL.

The table lists this clone with a count of one. The chain combines TRBV5-1 with TRBJ2-1; unclear D gene. This CDR3 is 11 amino acids long. Germline V lookup: CDR1 SGHRS, CDR2 YFSETQ. Trimming took off 6 bases at V and 8 bases at J, with 9 bases between the two ends. CDR3 sequence (DNA): TGCGCCAGCATTCGAAATGATGAGCAGTTCTTC. It encodes CASIRNDEQFF.

The V and J genes are TRBV19 and TRBJ1-3; perhaps TRBD1 as D (5 bases). The germline V gene has CDR1 LNHDA and CDR2 SQIVND (reference sequence). V lost 3 bases, J lost 2 bases, and 11 bases lay in between. The CDR3 runs to 15 residues. For the CDR3, the DNA is TGTGCCAGTAGTATCTCCAGGGTGGCTGGAAACACCATATATTTT. This codes for CASSISRVAGNTIYF.